This is a list of T cell receptor beta chains from one sample in a study of T cells after yellow fever vaccination. TCRdb ran MiXCR on the 5' RACE reads and lists one entry per CDR3 protein. This table holds 450,000 to 550,000 distinct CDR3 sequences, roughly a fifth found once. The sequenced sample was PBMCs, obtained approximately 22 days after the first yellow fever vaccination. The receptors were gathered from a man younger than 35 who received the YFV17D yellow fever vaccine. The CDR3 runs from the conserved cysteine through the conserved F or W. The D gene is left open where the match is weak. Not every row has a clone size; where given, it reads once, few, many or a size class.

j_call: TRBJ1-4; clone_size: few; v_call: TRBV25-1; d_call: NA; cdr3_aa: CASSDPDWGNEKLFF; cdr3_nt: TGTGCCAGCAGTGACCCAGACTGGGGTAATGAAAAACTGTTTTTT
j_call: TRBJ2-2; clone_size: many; v_call: TRBV7-9; d_call: TRBD1; cdr3_aa: CASSSQGANTGELFF; cdr3_nt: TGTGCCAGCAGCTCACAGGGGGCGAACACCGGGGAGCTGTTTTTT
j_call: TRBJ2-2; clone_size: NA; v_call: TRBV12-3/TRBV12-4; d_call: NA; cdr3_aa: CASIPLHTGELFF; cdr3_nt: TGTGCCAGCATCCCCCTACACACCGGGGAGCTGTTTTTT
j_call: TRBJ2-2; clone_size: few; v_call: TRBV7-8; d_call: NA; cdr3_aa: CASSIDRLNTGELFF; cdr3_nt: TGTGCCAGCAGCATCGACAGGTTAAACACCGGGGAGCTGTTTTTT
j_call: TRBJ1-5; clone_size: few; v_call: TRBV20-1; d_call: NA; cdr3_aa: CSASLGAGNQPQHF; cdr3_nt: TGCAGTGCTAGTCTCGGGGCTGGCAATCAGCCCCAGCATTTT
j_call: TRBJ1-5; clone_size: NA; v_call: TRBV5-1; d_call: NA; cdr3_aa: CASSLEGRAGNQPQHF; cdr3_nt: TGCGCCAGCAGCCTCGAGGGCAGGGCAGGCAATCAGCCCCAGCATTTT
j_call: TRBJ2-2; clone_size: NA; v_call: TRBV20-1; d_call: TRBD2; cdr3_aa: CSASTSGGHGELFF; cdr3_nt: TGCAGTGCCTCTACTAGCGGGGGTCACGGGGAGCTGTTTTTT
j_call: TRBJ2-5; clone_size: NA; v_call: TRBV24-1; d_call: NA; cdr3_aa: CATSDFRSQYF; cdr3_nt: TGTGCCACCAGTGATTTCCGGTCCCAGTACTTC
j_call: TRBJ1-1; clone_size: NA; v_call: TRBV15; d_call: NA; cdr3_aa: CATSRGENTQAFF; cdr3_nt: TGTGCCACCAGCAGAGGAGAAAACACCCAAGCTTTCTTT
j_call: TRBJ1-1; clone_size: NA; v_call: TRBV7-9; d_call: NA; cdr3_aa: CASTANPPEAFF; cdr3_nt: TGTGCCAGCACCGCAAACCCCCCTGAAGCTTTCTTT
j_call: TRBJ1-3; clone_size: NA; v_call: TRBV5-4; d_call: NA; cdr3_aa: CASSLSQTGGNTIYF; cdr3_nt: TGTGCCAGCAGCTTGTCCCAGACGGGTGGAAACACCATATATTTT
j_call: TRBJ2-3; clone_size: few; v_call: TRBV7-3; d_call: NA; cdr3_aa: CASSQRTGEDTQYF; cdr3_nt: TGTGCCAGCAGCCAAAGGACTGGGGAGGATACGCAGTATTTT
j_call: TRBJ2-5; clone_size: NA; v_call: TRBV28; d_call: TRBD2; cdr3_aa: CASSLLTSGNQETQYF; cdr3_nt: TGTGCCAGCAGTTTATTGACTAGCGGTAACCAAGAGACCCAGTACTTC
j_call: TRBJ1-3; clone_size: NA; v_call: TRBV4-1; d_call: NA; cdr3_aa: CASSRSLSSGNTIYF; cdr3_nt: TGCGCCAGCAGCCGATCCCTGAGCTCTGGAAACACCATATATTTT
j_call: TRBJ2-7; clone_size: few; v_call: TRBV7-2; d_call: TRBD2; cdr3_aa: CASSLARTVTGGEQYF; cdr3_nt: TGTGCCAGCAGCTTAGCCCGGACGGTGACGGGGGGCGAGCAGTACTTC
j_call: TRBJ2-7; clone_size: NA; v_call: TRBV7-9; d_call: NA; cdr3_aa: CASSLIPARVEEQYF; cdr3_nt: TGTGCCAGCAGCTTGATACCCGCTCGGGTTGAAGAGCAGTACTTC
j_call: TRBJ2-5; clone_size: NA; v_call: TRBV11-2; d_call: NA; cdr3_aa: CASSYGQKETQYF; cdr3_nt: TGTGCCAGCAGCTATGGACAGAAAGAGACCCAGTACTTC
j_call: TRBJ1-4; clone_size: NA; v_call: TRBV28; d_call: TRBD1; cdr3_aa: CASSYQKGAGEKLFF; cdr3_nt: TGTGCCAGCAGTTACCAAAAGGGGGCCGGTGAAAAACTGTTTTTT
j_call: TRBJ2-5; clone_size: NA; v_call: TRBV5-1; d_call: TRBD1; cdr3_aa: CATRQGPQETQYF; cdr3_nt: TGCGCCACCCGACAGGGACCCCAAGAGACCCAGTACTTC
j_call: TRBJ2-1; clone_size: few; v_call: TRBV9; d_call: TRBD1; cdr3_aa: CASSAGDRAYNEQFF; cdr3_nt: TGTGCCAGCAGCGCCGGCGACAGGGCTTACAATGAGCAGTTCTTC
j_call: TRBJ2-1; clone_size: few; v_call: TRBV12-3/TRBV12-4; d_call: NA; cdr3_aa: CASTIMGGGAGQFF; cdr3_nt: TGTGCCAGCACCATAATGGGAGGGGGGGCTGGGCAGTTCTTC
j_call: TRBJ1-4; clone_size: NA; v_call: TRBV3-1; d_call: NA; cdr3_aa: CASSPQGHNEKLFF; cdr3_nt: TGTGCCAGCAGCCCACAGGGTCATAATGAAAAACTGTTTTTT
j_call: TRBJ1-1; clone_size: NA; v_call: TRBV6-6; d_call: NA; cdr3_aa: CASWVGTAYTEAFF; cdr3_nt: TGTGCCAGCTGGGTCGGGACGGCCTACACTGAAGCTTTCTTT
j_call: TRBJ1-1; clone_size: many; v_call: TRBV7-9; d_call: TRBD1; cdr3_aa: CASSPSGGQGTEAFF; cdr3_nt: TGTGCCAGCAGCCCGTCAGGGGGGCAAGGCACTGAAGCTTTCTTT
j_call: TRBJ1-6; clone_size: NA; v_call: TRBV7-6; d_call: NA; cdr3_aa: CASSLRAGAAGGDNSPLHF; cdr3_nt: TGTGCCAGCAGTCTTAGGGCAGGGGCCGCGGGGGGAGATAATTCACCCCTCCACTTT
j_call: TRBJ2-5; clone_size: NA; v_call: TRBV15; d_call: TRBD1; cdr3_aa: CATSRDPGQGHQETQYF; cdr3_nt: TGTGCCACCAGCAGAGATCCCGGACAGGGGCACCAAGAGACCCAGTACTTC
j_call: TRBJ1-2; clone_size: few; v_call: TRBV29-1; d_call: TRBD1; cdr3_aa: CSVEPGQGGAYGYTF; cdr3_nt: TGCAGCGTTGAACCGGGACAGGGGGGGGCCTATGGCTACACCTTC
j_call: TRBJ2-1; clone_size: many; v_call: TRBV3-1; d_call: TRBD1; cdr3_aa: CASSPSEGANEQFF; cdr3_nt: TGTGCCAGCAGTCCCTCTGAGGGGGCCAATGAGCAGTTCTTC
j_call: TRBJ2-1; clone_size: few; v_call: TRBV18; d_call: NA; cdr3_aa: CASSPGAGKNNEQFF; cdr3_nt: TGTGCCAGCTCACCAGGGGCAGGGAAGAATAATGAGCAGTTCTTC
j_call: TRBJ1-2; clone_size: NA; v_call: TRBV5-1; d_call: NA; cdr3_aa: CASSFYRDIESYGYTF; cdr3_nt: TGCGCCAGCAGCTTTTACAGGGATATTGAGAGCTATGGCTACACCTTC
j_call: TRBJ1-6; clone_size: few; v_call: TRBV9; d_call: NA; cdr3_aa: CASSVRGSYNSPLHF; cdr3_nt: TGTGCCAGCAGCGTTCGGGGGTCCTATAATTCACCCCTCCACTTT
j_call: TRBJ1-2; clone_size: few; v_call: TRBV13; d_call: TRBD1; cdr3_aa: CASSGTGADGYTF; cdr3_nt: TGTGCCAGCAGCGGCACAGGGGCGGATGGCTACACCTTC
j_call: TRBJ2-1; clone_size: NA; v_call: TRBV20-1; d_call: TRBD2; cdr3_aa: CSAHTSGVYNEQFF; cdr3_nt: TGCAGTGCTCATACTAGCGGTGTATACAATGAGCAGTTCTTC
j_call: TRBJ2-7; clone_size: many; v_call: TRBV14; d_call: TRBD1; cdr3_aa: CASSVTGGGEQYF; cdr3_nt: TGTGCCAGCAGCGTCACAGGGGGCGGCGAGCAGTACTTC
j_call: TRBJ2-5; clone_size: NA; v_call: TRBV7-7; d_call: NA; cdr3_aa: CASSLGGTREETQYF; cdr3_nt: TGTGCCAGCAGCTTAGGTGGGACACGCGAAGAGACCCAGTACTTC
j_call: TRBJ1-3; clone_size: NA; v_call: TRBV4-3; d_call: NA; cdr3_aa: CASSEFGGQDEAYTIYF; cdr3_nt: TGCGCCAGCAGCGAATTCGGGGGGCAAGATGAAGCATACACCATATATTTT
j_call: TRBJ2-1; clone_size: NA; v_call: TRBV20-1; d_call: NA; cdr3_aa: CSARTRAGSYNEQFF; cdr3_nt: TGCAGTGCTAGGACCCGAGCGGGCTCCTACAATGAGCAGTTCTTC
j_call: TRBJ2-3; clone_size: NA; v_call: TRBV5-1; d_call: TRBD2; cdr3_aa: CASSSSKGREFPWADTQYF; cdr3_nt: TGCGCCAGCAGCAGTTCAAAGGGGCGGGAGTTTCCCTGGGCAGATACGCAGTATTTT
j_call: TRBJ1-2; clone_size: NA; v_call: TRBV20-1; d_call: NA; cdr3_aa: CSARSPLSVRGWGYTF; cdr3_nt: TGCAGTGCTAGATCTCCCTTGTCTGTCCGGGGATGGGGCTACACCTTC
j_call: TRBJ2-7; clone_size: few; v_call: TRBV4-3; d_call: NA; cdr3_aa: CASSQEFFTGSSYEQYF; cdr3_nt: TGCGCCAGCAGCCAAGAATTCTTCACAGGGAGCTCCTACGAGCAGTACTTC
j_call: TRBJ1-2; clone_size: few; v_call: TRBV20-1; d_call: NA; cdr3_aa: CSAPDRHYGYTF; cdr3_nt: TGCAGTGCTCCTGACAGGCACTATGGCTACACCTTC
j_call: TRBJ2-1; clone_size: few; v_call: TRBV11-3; d_call: NA; cdr3_aa: CASSSQNNNEQFF; cdr3_nt: TGTGCCAGCAGCTCCCAGAACAACAATGAGCAGTTCTTC
j_call: TRBJ2-7; clone_size: few; v_call: TRBV10-3; d_call: NA; cdr3_aa: CAISESQVGEQYF; cdr3_nt: TGTGCCATCAGTGAGTCACAGGTAGGCGAGCAGTACTTC
j_call: TRBJ1-6; clone_size: NA; v_call: TRBV6-5; d_call: NA; cdr3_aa: CASRESTGTLHF; cdr3_nt: TGTGCCAGCAGAGAGTCTACAGGGACCCTCCACTTT
j_call: TRBJ1-2; clone_size: many; v_call: TRBV7-8; d_call: NA; cdr3_aa: CASSSLGYGYTF; cdr3_nt: TGTGCCAGCAGCTCCTTGGGGTATGGCTACACCTTC
j_call: TRBJ1-1; clone_size: few; v_call: TRBV4-1; d_call: NA; cdr3_aa: CASSQGVWAGAFF; cdr3_nt: TGCGCCAGCAGCCAAGGAGTATGGGCAGGGGCTTTCTTT
j_call: TRBJ2-1; clone_size: few; v_call: TRBV7-2; d_call: TRBD1; cdr3_aa: CASSWDSPRQFF; cdr3_nt: TGTGCCAGCAGCTGGGACAGTCCGCGGCAGTTCTTC
j_call: TRBJ2-5; clone_size: few; v_call: TRBV6-1; d_call: TRBD2; cdr3_aa: CASSETAGGPETQYF; cdr3_nt: TGTGCCAGCAGTGAAACGGCGGGGGGGCCTGAGACCCAGTACTTC
j_call: TRBJ2-5; clone_size: NA; v_call: TRBV11-2; d_call: NA; cdr3_aa: CASTNRITETQYF; cdr3_nt: TGTGCCAGCACCAATAGAATTACGGAGACCCAGTACTTC
j_call: TRBJ1-5; clone_size: few; v_call: TRBV3-1; d_call: NA; cdr3_aa: CASSPLGGRSNQPQHF; cdr3_nt: TGTGCCAGCAGCCCTCTGGGGGGGAGGAGCAATCAGCCCCAGCATTTT
j_call: TRBJ2-1; clone_size: few; v_call: TRBV7-9; d_call: TRBD2; cdr3_aa: CASSAIAGVYGEQFF; cdr3_nt: TGTGCCAGCAGCGCGATAGCGGGAGTCTACGGAGAGCAGTTCTTC
j_call: TRBJ1-4; clone_size: NA; v_call: TRBV7-7; d_call: NA; cdr3_aa: CASSLGVNEKLFF; cdr3_nt: TGTGCTAGCAGCTTAGGCGTTAATGAAAAACTGTTTTTT
j_call: TRBJ2-7; clone_size: NA; v_call: TRBV6-1; d_call: NA; cdr3_aa: CASAAGALLPPTFYEQYF; cdr3_nt: TGTGCCAGCGCGGCAGGGGCTCTATTACCTCCAACCTTCTACGAGCAGTACTTC
j_call: TRBJ2-3; clone_size: few; v_call: TRBV6-6; d_call: NA; cdr3_aa: CASSHSLVDTQYF; cdr3_nt: TGTGCCAGCTCACATTCCCTTGTAGATACGCAGTATTTT
j_call: TRBJ1-1; clone_size: NA; v_call: TRBV7-9; d_call: TRBD1; cdr3_aa: CASSFTGGETEAFF; cdr3_nt: TGTGCCAGCAGCTTTACAGGGGGCGAGACTGAAGCTTTCTTT
j_call: TRBJ2-7; clone_size: NA; v_call: TRBV7-2; d_call: NA; cdr3_aa: CASSLTGVSSYEQYF; cdr3_nt: TGTGCCAGCAGCTTGACGGGGGTGAGCTCCTACGAGCAGTACTTC
j_call: TRBJ2-7; clone_size: few; v_call: TRBV7-9; d_call: NA; cdr3_aa: CASSLDSRPTYEQYF; cdr3_nt: TGTGCCAGCAGCTTAGATTCGAGGCCTACCTACGAGCAGTACTTC
j_call: TRBJ2-7; clone_size: NA; v_call: TRBV29-1; d_call: TRBD1; cdr3_aa: CSVVDRAFSYEQYF; cdr3_nt: TGCAGCGTAGTTGACAGGGCGTTCTCCTACGAGCAGTACTTC